This T cell receptor (beta chain) was identified in a study of vaccination effects on CD4 cells after COVID-19. Across the study: Every well got around 2 million PBMC, which were grown with 10 IU/ml IL-2 and around 10 ug/ml peptides.

Having been cultured for around nine days, the cells underwent CD4+ T cell isolation. In the cultures, half the medium was exchanged for IL-2 medium on days 3 and 7. Study conclusions and caveats: Marked clonal contraction of both clone types appeared late after vaccination.

Concerning this clone itself: The antigen remains unidentified.

This table comes from immunoSEQ multiplex PCR, and its TCRdb copy is limited to in-frame clones, with some not included. The repertoire holds tens of thousands of clones, with 70% to 80% as singletons. The specimen comprised CD4+ T cells from PBMCs cultured without peptide, sampled before COVID-19 vaccination. The source of this sequence is a human donor who received a COVID-19 vaccine.

CDR3 amino acids: CATGKGSRQPQHF. As DNA, the CDR3 is TGTGCCACCGGAAAAGGTTCACGTCAGCCCCAGCATTTT. This chain uses TRBV12-3 or TRBV12-4 with TRBJ1-5; D remains unclear. V was trimmed by 10 bases and J by 6 bases, leaving 16 bases between them. The CDR3 covers 13 residues.